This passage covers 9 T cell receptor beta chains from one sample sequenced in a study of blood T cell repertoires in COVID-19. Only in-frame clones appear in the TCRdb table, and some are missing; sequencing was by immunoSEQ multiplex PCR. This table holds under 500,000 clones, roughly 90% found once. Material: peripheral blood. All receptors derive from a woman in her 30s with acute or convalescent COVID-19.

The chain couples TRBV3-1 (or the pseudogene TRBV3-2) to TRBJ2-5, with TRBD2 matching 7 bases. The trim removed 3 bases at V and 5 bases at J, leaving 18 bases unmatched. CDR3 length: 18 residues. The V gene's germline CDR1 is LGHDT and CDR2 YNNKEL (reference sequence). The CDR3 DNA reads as TGTGCCAGCAGCCAGGACCCGGGACTACCTGGTCCGGGGGAGACCCAGTACTTC. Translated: CASSQDPGLPGPGETQYF.

CDR3 sequence reads: CASSLTGQANGNTIYF. As DNA, the CDR3 is TGCGCCAGCAGTCTTACTGGACAGGCGAATGGAAACACCATATATTTT. The chain employs TRBV5-1 and TRBJ1-3, with 7 bases lining up with TRBD1. V gave up 5 bases and J gave up 3 bases; unmatched junction bases: 11. Germline V gene data show CDR1 as SGHRS and CDR2 as YFSETQ. The CDR3 sequence is 16 residues long.

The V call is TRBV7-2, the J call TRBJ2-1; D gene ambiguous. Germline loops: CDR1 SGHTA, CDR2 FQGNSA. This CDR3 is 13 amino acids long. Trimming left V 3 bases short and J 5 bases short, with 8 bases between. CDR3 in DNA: TGTGCCAGCAGCTTTAGCCAGAACAATGAGCAGTTCTTC. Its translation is CASSFSQNNEQFF.

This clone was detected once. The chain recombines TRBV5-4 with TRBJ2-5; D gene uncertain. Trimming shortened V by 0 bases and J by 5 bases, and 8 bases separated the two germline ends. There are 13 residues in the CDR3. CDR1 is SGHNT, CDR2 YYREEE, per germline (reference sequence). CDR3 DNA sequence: TGTGCCAGCAGCTTGGAAGTCCAGGAGACCCAGTACTTC. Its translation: CASSLEVQETQYF. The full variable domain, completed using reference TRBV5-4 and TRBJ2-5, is ETGVTQSPTHLIKTRGQQVTLRCSSQSGHNTVSWYQQALGQGPQFIFQYYREEENGRGNFPPRFSGLQFPNYSSELNVNALELDDSALYLCASSLEVQETQYFGPGTRLLVL.

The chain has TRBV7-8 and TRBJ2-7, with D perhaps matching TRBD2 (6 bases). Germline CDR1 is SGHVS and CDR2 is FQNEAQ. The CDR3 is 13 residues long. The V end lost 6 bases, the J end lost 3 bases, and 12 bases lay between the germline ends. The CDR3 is CASRPSGVYEQYF. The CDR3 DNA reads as TGTGCCAGCAGGCCCTCGGGGGTCTACGAGCAGTACTTC.

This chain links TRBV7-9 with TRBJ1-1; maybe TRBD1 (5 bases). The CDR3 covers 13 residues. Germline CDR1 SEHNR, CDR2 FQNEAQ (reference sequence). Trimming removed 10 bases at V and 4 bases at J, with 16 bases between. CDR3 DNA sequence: TGTGCCATAGGATTAATCGGGGGCACTGAAGCTTTCTTT. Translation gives CAIGLIGGTEAFF.

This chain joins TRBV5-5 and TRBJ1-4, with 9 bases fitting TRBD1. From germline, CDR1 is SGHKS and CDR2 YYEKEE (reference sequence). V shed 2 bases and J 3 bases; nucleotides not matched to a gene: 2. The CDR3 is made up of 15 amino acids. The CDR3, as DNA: TGTGCCAGCAGCTTCACAGGGGGCCCTAATGAAAAACTGTTTTTT. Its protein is CASSFTGGPNEKLFF.

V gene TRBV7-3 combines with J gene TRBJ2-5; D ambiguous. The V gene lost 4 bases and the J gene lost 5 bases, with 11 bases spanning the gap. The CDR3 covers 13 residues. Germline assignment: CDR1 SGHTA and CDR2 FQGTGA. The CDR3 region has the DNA TGTGCCAGCAGCTCATCTAGGTTGGAGACCCAGTACTTC. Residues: CASSSSRLETQYF.

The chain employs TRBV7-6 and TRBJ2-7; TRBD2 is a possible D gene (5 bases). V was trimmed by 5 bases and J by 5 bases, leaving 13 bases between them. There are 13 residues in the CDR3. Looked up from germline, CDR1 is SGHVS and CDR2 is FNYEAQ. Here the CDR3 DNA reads TGTGCCAGCAGCCTCCTTTCGCGGGACGAGCAGTACTTC. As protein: CASSLLSRDEQYF.